These 8 T cell receptor beta chains share one sample of origin, sequenced in a study of Graves' ophthalmopathy and Graves' hyperthyroidism. The TCR beta CDR3 regions underwent amplification from RNA transcripts. HTBI primers were employed in first-round RT-PCR, then a second-round multiplex PCR followed. MiXCR, applied by TCRdb to the multiplex PCR reads, yields one record per CDR3 protein. The sample records 600,000 to 950,000 distinct CDR3 sequences, 35% to 50% being singletons. Sequenced sample: peripheral blood. These TCRs come from an adult man with Graves' ophthalmopathy.

The chain links TRBV13 to TRBJ1-6; D unresolved. Germline V lookup: CDR1 PRHDT, CDR2 FYEKMQ (reference sequence). The CDR3 is 16 residues long. Trimming pared 0 bases from V and 0 bases from J, leaving 6 bases between. CDR3 loop: CASSLGGPSYNSPLHF. The CDR3 DNA sequence: TGTGCCAGCAGCTTAGGCGGCCCCTCCTATAATTCACCCCTCCACTTT.

This clonotype was seen a few times. The CDR3 here is CASSAYRDTEAFF. Written as DNA, the CDR3 is TGTGCCAGCAGCGCTTACAGGGACACTGAAGCTTTCTTT. The chain carries TRBV11-2 and TRBJ1-1, with D possibly TRBD1 on 6 matching bases. V dropped 5 bases and J dropped 3 bases, with 10 bases sitting between them. Germline CDR1 SGHAT, CDR2 FQNNGV. The CDR3 spans 13 residues.

This clonotype was recorded many times. This rearrangement joins TRBV20-1 to TRBJ2-7; D is possibly TRBD2 (7 bases). CDR3 length equals 14 residues. Trimming cost V 2 bases and J 1 base, with 12 bases left between them. In germline, CDR1 is DFQATT, CDR2 SNEGSKA (reference sequence). The DNA for the CDR3 is TGCAGTGCTAGACGGGGGGCGTCATCCTACGAGCAGTACTTC. This sequence encodes CSARRGASSYEQYF.

About this clonotype itself: A read error may produce the germline difference seen at one junction end. This sequence joins TRBV12-5 and TRBJ2-2; 7 positions match TRBD2. Germline CDR1 LGHNT, CDR2 FRNRAP. The CDR3 contains 16 residues. The CDR3 nucleotides are TGTGCTAGTAGTTTGGGGGGGGGAGGCGGGACCGGGGAGCTGTTTTTT. Residues: CASSLGGGGGTGELFF.

In this sample, this clonotype turned up many times. V is TRBV7-2 and J is TRBJ2-5, with TRBD2 as a possible D gene (5 bases). CDR3 length equals 14 residues. The germline V and J ends were trimmed by 5 bases and 4 bases, with 14 bases remaining between them. Germline V CDR1 and CDR2: SGHTA, FQGNSA. CDR3 residues: CASSHGPRGETQYF. CDR3 nucleotide sequence: TGTGCCAGCAGCCACGGGCCTCGGGGAGAGACCCAGTACTTC.

The chain recombines TRBV11-1 with TRBJ1-2; maybe TRBD1 (5 bases). Trimming cost V 4 bases and J 0 bases, with 15 bases left between them. The CDR3 covers 16 residues. Germline CDR1 reads SGHAT; CDR2 reads FQDESV (reference sequence). DNA of the CDR3: TGTGCCAGCAGCTGGGACTTCCGGGATTCTAACTATGGCTACACCTTC. This sequence encodes CASSWDFRDSNYGYTF.

This clonotype appeared a few times. This chain uses TRBV20-1 with TRBJ2-5, with D maybe TRBD1 (6 bases). V was shortened by 0 bases and J by 0 bases, with 11 bases between the two germline ends. CDR1 is DFQATT, CDR2 SNEGSKA, per germline (reference sequence). The CDR3 is made up of 15 amino acids. The CDR3 sequence is CSARDPWTDQETQYF. Written as DNA, the CDR3 is TGCAGTGCTAGAGACCCTTGGACAGACCAAGAGACCCAGTACTTC.

The chain is built from TRBV2 and TRBJ2-3; the D is unclear. The CDR3 length is 13 residues. In germline, CDR1 is SNHLY, CDR2 FYNNEI. The CDR3 region is CASSPRVTDTQYF. DNA for the CDR3: TGTGCTAGTTCCCCTCGGGTCACAGATACGCAGTATTTT.